The 6 T cell receptor beta chains reported below all come from one sample, sequenced in a study of T cells in Graves' hyperthyroidism and ophthalmopathy. Amplification yielded TCR beta CDR3 regions, with RNA transcripts as the source. The primer set for the first-round RT-PCR of the TCR CDR3 was HTBI. Each CDR3 protein is one row after TCRdb ran MiXCR on the multiplex PCR reads. The sample records about 52,000 distinct CDR3 sequences, approximately 52% being singletons. The sequenced sample was blood. The receptor set was obtained from a woman in her 50s with Graves' ophthalmopathy.

This clonotype was detected only a few times. J is TRBJ2-7 and V is TRBV9, with D perhaps TRBD1 (5 bases). The CDR3 runs 14 residues. Per germline, CDR1 SGDLS and CDR2 YYNGEE. The V end was cut by 0 bases, the J end by 6 bases, with 13 bases between. The CDR3 loop reads CASSVGPGQSEQYF. In DNA form, the CDR3 reads TGTGCCAGCAGCGTAGGTCCAGGGCAAAGCGAGCAGTACTTC. The complete variable domain, with remaining parts taken from reference TRBV9 and TRBJ2-7, reads DSGVTQTPKHLITATGQRVTLRCSPRSGDLSVYWYQQSLDQGLQFLIQYYNGEERAKGNILERFSAQQFPDLHSELNLSSLELGDSALYFCASSVGPGQSEQYFGPGTRLTVT.

Here the CDR3 DNA reads TGTGCCAGCAGCCAAGGGAGAACCGGTGGGGATACGCAGTATTTT. Its protein is CASSQGRTGGDTQYF. This chain uses TRBV3-1 with TRBJ2-3; D not certain. The V gene lost 1 base and the J gene lost 6 bases, with 14 bases spanning the gap. This CDR3 has 15 amino acids. The germline V gene has CDR1 LGHDT and CDR2 YNNKEL (reference sequence).

This clonotype counts as medium-sized. The chain links TRBV9 to TRBJ2-1; D is unclear. V gave up 0 bases and J gave up 9 bases, with 4 bases separating them. The CDR3 spans 11 residues. Per the germline V gene, CDR1 is SGDLS and CDR2 is YYNGEE. Written as DNA, the CDR3 is TGTGCCAGCAGCGTAGGAGCTGAGCAGTTCTTC. This gives the protein CASSVGAEQFF.

This clonotype came up many times. The chain couples TRBV5-1 to TRBJ2-1; no reliable D call. Germline CDR1 is SGHRS and CDR2 is YFSETQ. With 3 bases removed from V and 0 bases from J, the gap between germline ends came to 10 bases. The CDR3 is 15 residues long. The CDR3 loop is CASSSIVSSYNEQFF. The CDR3 bases are TGCGCCAGCAGCTCGATAGTTAGCTCCTACAATGAGCAGTTCTTC.

This clonotype was seen at least ten times. The chain recombines TRBV5-1 with TRBJ1-1; D perhaps matches TRBD1 (5 bases). V was trimmed by 1 base and J by 1 base, leaving 11 bases between them. This CDR3 contains 15 residues. CDR1 is SGHRS, CDR2 YFSETQ, per germline. The CDR3 protein is CASSLNGHKNTEAFF. CDR3 DNA sequence: TGCGCCAGCAGCTTGAATGGACACAAGAACACTGAAGCTTTCTTT.

With regard to this clonotype: Without the conserved terminal phenylalanine or tryptophan, this CDR3 likely stems from a read error. The DNA is left out, because the CDR3 cannot be placed on it with certainty; the CDR3 is given as TCRdb lists it. V is TRBV11-3 and J is TRBJ2-5. CDR1 and CDR2 (germline): SGHNT, YENEEA. The CDR3 adds up to 8 amino acids, both ends counted. Here the CDR3 reads CASSLSFP.